These 5 T cell receptor beta chains originate from one sample sequenced in a study of response to subunit inactivated influenza vaccine. MiXCR, applied by TCRdb to the RT-PCR reads, yields one record per CDR3 protein. The sample consists of hundreds of thousands of distinct CDR3 sequences, 10% to 15% of them appearing once. The source was PBMCs from blood, collected 35 to 45 days after vaccination. Receptor source: a man aged 50 to 59 who received an inactivated influenza vaccine.

This clonotype was detected ten times or more. The CDR3 sequence: CASSHLSGSRNEQFF. The DNA of the CDR3 is TGTGCCAGCAGCCATCTTAGCGGGAGTAGGAATGAGCAGTTCTTC. The genes are TRBV4-2 and TRBJ2-1; 9 nucleotides line up with TRBD2. V shed 3 bases, J shed 7 bases, and the junction held 7 bases outside the gene matches. The CDR3 covers 15 residues. Germline lookup yields CDR1 LGHNA and CDR2 YNFKEQ.

V and J are TRBV5-1 and TRBJ2-7; 7 bases map to TRBD1. In germline, CDR1 is SGHRS, CDR2 YFSETQ. Germline trimming cut 3 bases from V and 4 bases from J; bases unmatched to any gene: 7. This CDR3 has 14 amino acids. The DNA for the CDR3 is TGCGCCAGCAGCTCAGGCATACAGGGGTACGAGCAGTACTTC. It encodes CASSSGIQGYEQYF. The full variable domain, with the rest looked up from reference TRBV5-1 and TRBJ2-7, is KAGVTQTPRYLIKTRGQQVTLSCSPISGHRSVSWYQQTPGQGLQFLFEYFSETQRNKGNFPGRFSGRQFSNSRSEMNVSTLELGDSALYLCASSSGIQGYEQYFGPGTRLTVT.

The chain carries TRBV4-3 and TRBJ2-2; 11 bases agree with TRBD2. CDR1 is LGHNA, CDR2 YSLEER, per germline. Trimming at V came to 0 bases and at J to 4 bases, leaving 10 bases not matched to a gene. This CDR3 spans 19 amino acids. The CDR3 region has the DNA TGCGCCAGCAGCCAAGATCTTTATCCGACTAGCGGGGTCACCGGGGAGCTGTTTTTT. This translates into CASSQDLYPTSGVTGELFF.

This clonotype was observed a few times. The chain uses TRBV11-2 and TRBJ2-3; D is undetermined. Deletions cut 0 bases from V and 4 bases from J, with 5 bases between. The length of the CDR3 is 13 residues. CDR1 is SGHAT and CDR2 is FQNNGV in the germline V gene. CDR3 amino acids: CASSLETPDTQYF. DNA for the CDR3: TGTGCCAGCAGCTTAGAGACACCAGATACGCAGTATTTT.

V is TRBV11-2 and J is TRBJ1-2; the D is unclear. Germline-derived CDR1 and CDR2 are SGHAT and FQNNGV. This CDR3 is built from 15 residues. V was pared by 4 bases and J by 3 bases, with 15 bases between. The CDR3, as DNA: TGTGCCAGCAGCTCGGGTTCAGGCACCTACTATGGCTACACCTTC. Protein: CASSSGSGTYYGYTF.